The clone carrying this TCR beta chain was seen repeatedly, ten times or more. Antigen unknown. Building of the TCR beta libraries involved iRepertoire HTBI primers and Arm-PCR of CDR3 regions. Each CDR3 protein gets one entry after TCRdb re-called the multiplex PCR reads with MiXCR. The sample holds some 300,000 distinct CDR3 sequences, roughly a fifth seen once. V lost 1 base and J 0 bases, leaving 4 bases between the germline ends. There are 14 residues in the CDR3. This specimen belongs to a study of regulatory T cells in long-lasting Graves disease. This sample's time point: persistent/refractory GD, antithyroid drugs over 5 years with positive TRAb. After RNA was extracted from PBMCs, the TCR library was made from it. In each case, Graves' disease was diagnosed per American Thyroid Association guidelines. Study-level points and caveats: Analysis covered peripheral blood alone, not thyroid tissue. Shared public clonotypes totalled fewer than 3,000 in persistent patients, compared with roughly 970 in new patients. Persistent disease favored TRBV28, TRBJ1-2 and TRBJ2-5.

This sequence originates from a female donor with Graves disease. The gene calls are TRBV12-3 or TRBV12-4 and TRBJ2-1; D ambiguous. The source material was peripheral blood mononuclear cells (PBMCs), sampled when the disease was refractory, from a patient treated with antithyroid drugs. The CDR3 DNA reads TGTGCCAGCAGTTTAGGCCCCTCCTACAATGAGCAGTTCTTC. Translating gives CASSLGPSYNEQFF.